This T cell receptor beta chain comes out of a study of blood T cells in healthy people across ages. There are 12 residues in the CDR3. V was clipped by 0 bases and J by 8 bases, with 5 bases between them. From germline, CDR1 is ENHRY and CDR2 SYGVKD. Primed by a sample-barcoded 5' primer and a J-beta primer mix, a second PCR proceeded for about 6 to 12 cycles. TCRdb re-analysed the 5' RACE reads in MiXCR, keeping a single row per CDR3 protein. The sample lists over a million distinct CDR3 sequences, about 43% occurring once. This clonotype was detected only a few times. The receptor was isolated from a woman between 18 and 29 years old in good health. The material sequenced was blood. The chain has TRBV10-3 and TRBJ2-1; no clear D gene. CDR3 region: CAISESPDEQFF. CDR3 coding DNA: TGTGCCATCAGTGAGTCTCCGGATGAGCAGTTCTTC.